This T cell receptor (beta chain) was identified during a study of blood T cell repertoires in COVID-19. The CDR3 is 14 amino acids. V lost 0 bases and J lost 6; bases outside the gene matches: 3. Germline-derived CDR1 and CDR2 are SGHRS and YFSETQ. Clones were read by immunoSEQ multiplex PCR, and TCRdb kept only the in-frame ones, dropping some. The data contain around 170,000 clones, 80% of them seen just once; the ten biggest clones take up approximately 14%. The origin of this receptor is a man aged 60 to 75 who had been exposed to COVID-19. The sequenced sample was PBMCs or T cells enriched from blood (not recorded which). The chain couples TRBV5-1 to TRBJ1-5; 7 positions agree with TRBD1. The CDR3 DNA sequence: TGCGCCAGCAGCTTGGAGACAGGGCTTCAGCCCCAGCATTTT. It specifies CASSLETGLQPQHF.